A selection of T cell receptor beta chains follows, all from one sample in a study of T cells after yellow fever vaccination. TCRdb ran MiXCR on the 5' RACE reads and lists one entry per CDR3 protein. The sample consists of approximately 140,000 distinct CDR3 sequences, approximately 7.7% of them appearing once. The source was CD4+ T cells sorted from PBMCs, collected 5 days after the yellow fever booster vaccination. The receptors were gathered from a man aged 30 to 45 who received the YFV17D yellow fever vaccine. CDR3s leave out the opening cysteine and the closing phenylalanine or tryptophan. Fields, in order: clone size, D gene, CDR3 length, V gene, CDR3 protein. The D gene is left open where the match is weak. Size is stated for part of the rows, as once, few or many counts, or as a class when the clone is expanded.

clone size: NA
D gene: TRBD2
CDR3 length: 14
V gene: TRBV20-1
CDR3 protein: SARETGLAGIPEQF

clone size: many
D gene: NA
CDR3 length: 10
V gene: TRBV5-1
CDR3 protein: ASSLGDRLQY

clone size: many
D gene: NA
CDR3 length: 12
V gene: TRBV6-1
CDR3 protein: ASRDGAGSNEQF

clone size: many
D gene: TRBD1
CDR3 length: 14
V gene: TRBV7-2
CDR3 protein: ASSRDSLSSYNEQF

clone size: many
D gene: NA
CDR3 length: 14
V gene: TRBV23-1
CDR3 protein: ASSQSRQEKWYEQY

clone size: many
D gene: TRBD1
CDR3 length: 10
V gene: TRBV6-5
CDR3 protein: ASMGQGREQY

clone size: many
D gene: NA
CDR3 length: 16
V gene: TRBV23-1
CDR3 protein: ASSQSTRRKTNTGELF

clone size: many
D gene: NA
CDR3 length: 12
V gene: TRBV7-2
CDR3 protein: ASSFEQGISPLH

clone size: many
D gene: TRBD1
CDR3 length: 15
V gene: TRBV12-3/TRBV12-4
CDR3 protein: ASSFRPPGTGYTGYT

clone size: many
D gene: TRBD1
CDR3 length: 13
V gene: TRBV28
CDR3 protein: ASRPGQGRIYEQY

clone size: few
D gene: NA
CDR3 length: 11
V gene: TRBV27
CDR3 protein: ASSRLPGDTQY

clone size: many
D gene: TRBD2
CDR3 length: 14
V gene: TRBV5-1
CDR3 protein: ASSSTSGRSTDTQY

clone size: NA
D gene: NA
CDR3 length: 17
V gene: TRBV12-3/TRBV12-4
CDR3 protein: ASSSSLEGLVLFRTEAF

clone size: many
D gene: NA
CDR3 length: 12
V gene: TRBV6-2/TRBV6-3
CDR3 protein: ASTRDSAYNEQF

clone size: few
D gene: TRBD1
CDR3 length: 13
V gene: TRBV9
CDR3 protein: ASSHGTGSYNEQF

clone size: few
D gene: NA
CDR3 length: 11
V gene: TRBV19
CDR3 protein: ATSVTRNTEAF

clone size: many
D gene: NA
CDR3 length: 15
V gene: TRBV5-1
CDR3 protein: ASSLGSGLIFTGELF

clone size: many
D gene: NA
CDR3 length: 9
V gene: TRBV9
CDR3 protein: ASGSGETQY

clone size: many
D gene: NA
CDR3 length: 13
V gene: TRBV4-3
CDR3 protein: ASSQAASGRYGYT

clone size: many
D gene: NA
CDR3 length: 10
V gene: TRBV7-8
CDR3 protein: ASSKMNQPQH

clone size: few
D gene: NA
CDR3 length: 15
V gene: TRBV12-3/TRBV12-4
CDR3 protein: ASVPIAPRLTYNEQF

clone size: NA
D gene: NA
CDR3 length: 18
V gene: TRBV12-2
CDR3 protein: ASRSRDGCPSSVTNYGYT

clone size: many
D gene: NA
CDR3 length: 11
V gene: TRBV15
CDR3 protein: ATSSSVAGELF

clone size: few
D gene: NA
CDR3 length: 11
V gene: TRBV2
CDR3 protein: ASILRSTDTQY

clone size: few
D gene: TRBD2
CDR3 length: 15
V gene: TRBV7-2
CDR3 protein: ASSRLRGTSGSDTQY

clone size: few
D gene: NA
CDR3 length: 9
V gene: TRBV3-1
CDR3 protein: ASSQVGELF

clone size: few
D gene: TRBD1
CDR3 length: 15
V gene: TRBV14
CDR3 protein: ASSHSRTGKVLGEQF